These T cell receptor beta chains were read from a single sample in a study of blood T cell repertoires in COVID-19. Profiled with immunoSEQ multiplex PCR; TCRdb holds only in-frame clones, not every one. This table has over 200,000 clones, roughly 89% appearing once. Sequencing input: peripheral blood. The receptor source for this set is a young man who had recovered from COVID-19. CDR3s include the opening cysteine and the closing phenylalanine or tryptophan. D genes are given only for firm matches. Clone size appears in some rows only: once, few, many, or a class for an expanded clone.

size	V	J	D	DNA	CDR3
NA	TRBV4-1	TRBJ1-5	NA	TGCGCCAGCCTTTCCCGAGACAGGAATCAGCCCCAGCATTTT	CASLSRDRNQPQHF
NA	TRBV7-8	TRBJ1-4	NA	TGTGCCAGCAGCTTAGTGACAGCAGGGAAAGAAAAACTGTTTTTT	CASSLVTAGKEKLFF
NA	TRBV12-3/TRBV12-4	TRBJ1-6	TRBD1	TGTGCCAGCAGTCAGGGGGCTATGAAGCCCCTCCACTTT	CASSQGAMKPLHF
NA	TRBV13	TRBJ2-3	NA	TGTGCCAGCAGCTTAGGCCTTCGGGGATCTCCGCAGTATTTT	CASSLGLRGSPQYF
NA	TRBV12-3/TRBV12-4	TRBJ1-2	NA	TGTGCCAGCAGTTTCTACAGGGATGGCTACACCTTC	CASSFYRDGYTF
NA	TRBV4-1	TRBJ2-7	TRBD1	TGCGCCAGCAGCCCTTTGACAGGGTCTCACGAGCAGTACTTC	CASSPLTGSHEQYF
NA	TRBV19	TRBJ2-5	NA	TGTGCCAGTAGTACCTTGCGGGGGCCGGGGGAGACCCAGTACTTC	CASSTLRGPGETQYF
NA	TRBV13	TRBJ1-1	NA	TGTGCCAGCAGTGAGGGGGTTAGGGAAGCTTTCTTT	CASSEGVREAFF
NA	TRBV12-5	TRBJ1-2	TRBD1	TGTGCTAGCGCCAGGGGGACCTATGGCTACACCTTC	CASARGTYGYTF
NA	TRBV6-5	TRBJ2-1	TRBD1	TGTGCCAGCAGTCCCCGGACAGGATGGGACGATGAGCAGTTCTTC	CASSPRTGWDDEQFF
NA	TRBV7-9	TRBJ2-7	TRBD2	TGTGCCAGCAGCTATCGCGGGGGTTTAGACTTC	CASSYRGGLDF
NA	TRBV10-2	TRBJ2-3	TRBD2	TGCGCCAGCCGTTCAGCGGGGGAGAGAGATACGCAGTATTTT	CASRSAGERDTQYF
NA	TRBV19	TRBJ1-5	NA	TGTGCCAGTAGTACAGAGGGACAAAGCAATCAGCCCCAGCATTTT	CASSTEGQSNQPQHF
NA	TRBV24-1	TRBJ1-4	TRBD1	TGTGCCACCAGTGATTCTTTGGGGCAGGGGGACAAACTGTTTTTT	CATSDSLGQGDKLFF
NA	TRBV5-6	TRBJ2-7	NA	TGTGCCAGCAGCGTCGACAGGTTCTCCTACGAGCAGTACTTC	CASSVDRFSYEQYF
NA	TRBV27	TRBJ2-7	TRBD1	TGTGCCAGCCAGGGACAGGGGCCCTACGAGCAGTACTTC	CASQGQGPYEQYF
NA	TRBV6-1	TRBJ2-1	TRBD2	TGTGCCAGCAGTGAAGGCCCGCCGCTTAGCGGGGGGCCCTTCAATGAGCAGTTCTTC	CASSEGPPLSGGPFNEQFF
NA	TRBV9	TRBJ1-2	TRBD1	TGTGCCAGCAGCGGCGCAGGGGGCGAAGGCTATGGCTACACCTTC	CASSGAGGEGYGYTF
NA	TRBV3-1/TRBV3-2	TRBJ1-2	NA	TGTGCCAGCGGAAGGACGGGGAACTATGGCTACACCTTC	CASGRTGNYGYTF
NA	TRBV2	TRBJ2-7	TRBD1	TGTGCCAGCAGCCTTCCTTCGACAGGGTTGTTCTACGAGCAGTACTTC	CASSLPSTGLFYEQYF
NA	TRBV11-1	TRBJ1-4	NA	TGTGCCAGCAGCTCGAGGACGGAGGGTCCAAATGAAAAACTGTTTTTT	CASSSRTEGPNEKLFF
NA	TRBV5-1	TRBJ1-4	NA	TGCGCCAGCAGCCCGGAGACAGGAAACAATGAAAAACTGTTTTTT	CASSPETGNNEKLFF
NA	TRBV14	TRBJ1-1	NA	TGTGCCAGCAGCCAAGTCCGGGATTTAAGGGCTGAAGCTTTCTTT	CASSQVRDLRAEAFF
many	TRBV18	TRBJ1-2	NA	TGTGCCAGCTCACCGCGGGAGGATGGCTACACCTTC	CASSPREDGYTF
NA	TRBV12-3/TRBV12-4	TRBJ1-1	NA	TGTGCCATAGATGCCGGGACTGAAGCTTTCTTT	CAIDAGTEAFF
NA	TRBV11-2	TRBJ2-1	TRBD2	TGTGCCAGCAGCCCCCCCCCAAGCGGGGGCTTGTCGGCTGAGCAGTTCTTC	CASSPPPSGGLSAEQFF
few	TRBV5-1	TRBJ1-2	NA	TGCGCCAGCAGCTTCGCCAATCTGGGGGGAAACTATGGCTACACCTTC	CASSFANLGGNYGYTF
NA	TRBV28	TRBJ1-2	NA	TGTGCCAGCAGTTACACCGGGACATTAGGGGACTATGGCTACACCTTC	CASSYTGTLGDYGYTF
NA	TRBV19	TRBJ2-3	TRBD2	TGTGCCAGTAGTATACTCTTTAGCGGGGGGGCCTCAGATACGCAGTATTTT	CASSILFSGGASDTQYF
NA	TRBV5-5	TRBJ2-3	NA	TGTGCCAGCAGCTTGCTACAGGGCCAGGGGACAGATACGCAGTATTTT	CASSLLQGQGTDTQYF
NA	TRBV6-5	TRBJ2-5	TRBD1	TGTGCCAGCACGGGGACAGGGCTAACACTCGAGTACTTC	CASTGTGLTLEYF
NA	TRBV12-3/TRBV12-4	TRBJ1-1	TRBD1	TGTGCCAGCAGCCTTACAGGGGGCCCTGAAGCTTTCTTT	CASSLTGGPEAFF
NA	TRBV10-3	TRBJ2-7	NA	TGTGCCATCAGGAGTGGACTATCCTACGAGCAGTACTTC	CAIRSGLSYEQYF
NA	TRBV9	TRBJ2-3	NA	TGTGCCAGCAGCGTAGTTAGGGGTTCCTACCCTAACACAGATACGCAGTATTTT	CASSVVRGSYPNTDTQYF
NA	TRBV6-6	TRBJ2-5	NA	TGTGCCAGCAACCGGGACTTTAAAGAGACCCAGTACTTC	CASNRDFKETQYF
NA	TRBV11-2	TRBJ1-6	NA	TGTGCCAGCAGCTTAGCAGGGTACGGTTCACCCCTCCACTTT	CASSLAGYGSPLHF
NA	TRBV27	TRBJ1-2	NA	TGTGCCAGCAGCGCCACAGGGTACGGCTACACCTTC	CASSATGYGYTF
NA	TRBV7-9	TRBJ1-4	TRBD1	TGTGCCAGCAGCTTGCGTCTTGGGACAGCAGATGAAAAACTGTTTTTT	CASSLRLGTADEKLFF
NA	TRBV7-2	TRBJ2-3	TRBD1	TGTGCCAGCAGCTCCCGGGACAGGGTATATTTT	CASSSRDRVYF
NA	TRBV11-2	TRBJ2-3	NA	TGTGCCAGCAGCTTTTACAGGACAGTGGGAGATACGCAGTATTTT	CASSFYRTVGDTQYF
NA	TRBV7-2	TRBJ2-5	TRBD2	TGTGCCAGCAGCTCCCTTAGCGGGGGGCCGGGAGAGACCCAGTACTTC	CASSSLSGGPGETQYF